This entry features one T cell receptor beta chain sequence. Clones were read by immunoSEQ multiplex PCR, and TCRdb kept only the in-frame ones, dropping some. The sample carries about 12,000 clones, almost 80% recorded once. The entry originates in a study of technical replicates of blood from several donors. Sequenced material: PBMCs. This clonotype was obtained from a human donor in good health.

In DNA, the CDR3 is TGTGCCAGCAGCTCCCGTTCAGGGGGAGCCACCATGAACACTGAAGCTTTCTTT. Translation: CASSSRSGGATMNTEAFF. The chain links TRBV7-9 to TRBJ1-1; 7 bases are a match to TRBD1. The CDR3 runs 18 residues. Germline trimming cut 4 bases from V and 0 bases from J; bases unmatched to any gene: 14. Looked up from germline, CDR1 is SEHNR and CDR2 is FQNEAQ (reference sequence).